This TCR beta chain originates from a study of cytomegalovirus exposure and HLA in healthy donors. V lost 6 bases, J lost 5 bases, and 8 bases stayed unmatched. The CDR3 runs to 14 residues. CDR1 is WNHNN, CDR2 SYGVQD, per germline (reference sequence). PCR used 60 Vbeta primers and 13 Jbeta primers. The data were produced by immunoSEQ multiplex PCR, yet TCRdb's version contains in-frame clones alone and is incomplete. Here the sample spans about 140,000 clones, approximately 80% being singletons. Findings of the study overall: It was shown in a later analysis that HLA-associated TCR beta chains were more clonally expanded than other, equally common chains. Presence/absence analyses rested on an assumption that sequencing depth was roughly uniform across donors. A prior analysis recorded that most TCR beta V segments were productive about 87% or about 30% of the time.

Healthy bone marrow donors made up the donor group. This clone has just a few counts. Its specificity is not known. The rearrangement joins TRBV10-1 to TRBJ2-7; 9 nucleotides match TRBD1. This TCR came from a woman in her forties or fifties in good health and CMV-seropositive. The sample consisted of PBMCs. Written as DNA, the CDR3 is TGCGCCAGCAGGCCGGGACAGGGATGTAACGAGCAGTACTTC. As protein: CASRPGQGCNEQYF.